The 27 T cell receptor beta chains presented below share a single source sample, sequenced in a study of T cell clonality in common variable immunodeficiency (dated by TCRdb to between 2014 and 2017). Points the paper makes about the study in general: CVID TCRbeta sequences reportedly showed fewer deletions and N-nucleotide insertions and lacked highly modified clones with 13 or more V deletions.

The receptor library was made with the immunoSEQ multiplex PCR assay. The clones in this table, taken by TCRdb from immuneACCESS, are in-frame only. Not every clone is retained; where verified, under half of the shortfall comes from an unresolved V gene, and the cause of the rest is unknown. In this sample the table shows around 15,000 clones, and no singletons are among them. Together, the top ten hold approximately 14% of the sample. Antigens of these TCRs are unknown. The sequenced sample consisted of peripheral blood mononuclear cells. All receptors come from a human donor with common variable immunodeficiency.

A word on this clone: The read ends 3 residues before the CDR3 terminus; that terminus is restored from the germline J gene. V and J are TRBV18 and TRBJ1-6, with TRBD1 as a possible D gene (6 bases). CDR3 size: 14 residues. Germline CDR1 is KGHSH and CDR2 is LQKENI. The CDR3 bases that were read are TGTGCCAGCTCACCACCGGGGGCCCCCGGGGCC. Its protein product is CASSPPGAPGA. The full CDR3 is CASSPPGAPGALHF. Based on the CDR3 plus reference TRBV18 and TRBJ1-6, the full variable domain is NAGVMQNPRHLVRRRGQEARLRCSPMKGHSHVYWYRQLPEEGLKFMVYLQKENIIDESGMPKERFSAEFPKEGPSILRIQQVVRGDSAAYFCASSPPGAPGALHFGNGTRLTVT.

As concerns this clone: The DNA ends 3 residues before the CDR3 does, and the rest of the CDR3 is filled in from the germline J gene. This chain joins TRBV7-9 and TRBJ2-5; the D gene is possibly TRBD1 (6 bases). The germline CDR1 and CDR2 sequences are SEHNR and FQNEAQ (reference sequence). The V gene lost 4 bases and the J gene lost 5 bases, with 17 bases spanning the gap. This CDR3 spans 15 amino acids. The CDR3 reads CASSSKRGYDETQYF. The part of the CDR3 DNA that was read is TGTGCCAGCAGCTCGAAAAGGGGGTATGATGAGACC.

This clone has just a few counts. The read ends 3 residues before the CDR3 terminus; that terminus is restored from the germline J gene. This rearrangement joins TRBV7-2 to TRBJ2-7; D may be TRBD2 (6 bases). Between the trimmed V and J ends, which lost 5 bases and 2 bases, there was a span of 16 bases. The CDR3 length is 15 residues. Germline V gene sequence: CDR1 SGHTA, CDR2 FQGNSA. The CDR3 loop is CASSQRAGLTYEQYF. The part of the CDR3 DNA that was read is TGTGCCAGCAGCCAGAGGGCGGGGCTGACCTACGAG.

In its sample, this clone ranks as medium-sized (0.01 to 0.1%). The CDR3 end is not reached by the read, which stops 3 residues before it; the germline J gene fills it in. The chain joins TRBV2 to TRBJ1-6; no firm D call. Germline CDR1 reads SNHLY; CDR2 reads FYNNEI. Trimming removed 3 bases from V and 10 bases from J, with 16 bases in between. The CDR3 runs 15 residues. The sequenced CDR3 bases are TGTGCCAGCAGTGACTTTGGCGGCGCGGCCTCACCC. This encodes CASSDFGGAASP. The complete CDR3 reads CASSDFGGAASPLHF.

To note about this clone: With the read ending 3 residues before the CDR3 end, the germline J gene is used to fill in that end. This chain connects TRBV5-6 to TRBJ2-3; a possible D gene is TRBD2 (6 bases). Germline assignment: CDR1 SGHDT and CDR2 YYEEEE. Trimming took 2 bases from V and 4 from J, leaving 8 bases between them. There are 13 residues in the CDR3. This CDR3 reads CASSFGGADTQYF. The covered CDR3 bases are TGTGCCAGCAGCTTTGGAGGGGCAGATACG.

This clone came up many times. The read ends 3 residues shy of where the CDR3 ends; the end is completed using the germline J gene. The chain couples TRBV18 to TRBJ2-7; 10 bases agree with TRBD2. The V gene's germline CDR1 is KGHSH and CDR2 LQKENI. The CDR3 consists of 16 residues. Trimming took 5 bases from V and 0 from J; bases not matched to a gene: 7. The covered CDR3 bases are TGTGCCAGCTCAACCTCTAGCGGGGGTAGCTCCTACGAG. Encoded protein: CASSTSSGGSSYE. The complete CDR3 protein is CASSTSSGGSSYEQYF.

This clone was seen many times. The read halts 3 residues ahead of the CDR3 end, with the missing end drawn from the germline J gene. The chain employs TRBV4-1 and TRBJ2-5; 7 nucleotides match TRBD1. The trim removed 3 bases at V and 1 base at J, leaving 2 bases unmatched. The CDR3 has 14 amino acids. From germline, CDR1 is MGHRA and CDR2 YSYEKL. The CDR3 sequence: CASSHTGVQETQYF. CDR3 DNA (partial): TGCGCCAGCAGCCACACAGGGGTCCAAGAGACC.

On this clone itself: The sequence runs out 3 residues before the end of the CDR3; the remainder is reconstructed from the germline J gene. The V call is TRBV18, the J call TRBJ2-2; 7 nucleotides align to TRBD1. Germline-derived CDR1 and CDR2 are KGHSH and LQKENI. The CDR3 runs 16 residues. V shed 3 bases, J shed 7 bases, and the junction held 11 bases outside the gene matches. CDR3 residues: CASSPRDSGGGGELFF. The covered CDR3 bases are TGTGCCAGCTCACCCCGGGACAGCGGCGGAGGCGGGGAG.

This clone has a handful of counts. The sequenced fragment ends 3 residues before the CDR3 boundary, so the rest is inferred from the germline J gene. The chain combines TRBV29-1 with TRBJ2-3, with 8 positions matching TRBD2. Losses at the gene ends were 2 bases for V and 0 bases for J; bases not matched to a gene: 1. The germline V gene has CDR1 SQVTM and CDR2 ANQGSEA. CDR3 length: 14 amino acids. CDR3 DNA (partial): TGCAGCGTTGAACTAGCGGGTAGCACAGATACG. It is translated as CSVELAGSTDT. The full-length CDR3 reads as CSVELAGSTDTQYF.

This clone was counted at least ten times. The sequenced fragment ends 3 residues before the CDR3 boundary, so the rest is inferred from the germline J gene. V usage is TRBV6-4 and J usage is TRBJ1-5; D ambiguous. The CDR3 has 14 amino acids. Trimming removed 2 bases at V and 7 bases at J, with 12 bases between. From germline, CDR1 is MRHNA and CDR2 SNTAGT. The sequenced part of the CDR3 DNA is TGTGCCAGCAGTGACCCCCAGGCCTACCAGCCC. It is translated as CASSDPQAYQP. The entire CDR3 protein reads CASSDPQAYQPQHF.

Details on this clone: The CDR3 is cut off 3 residues early in the read; its end comes from the germline J gene. This chain connects TRBV5-1 to TRBJ1-4, with D maybe TRBD1 (6 bases). The CDR3 loop spans 16 amino acids. Trimming removed 4 bases from V and 4 bases from J, with 17 bases in between. Germline lookup yields CDR1 SGHRS and CDR2 YFSETQ. The CDR3 DNA, read in part, is TGCGCCAGCAGCCCCGGGGACAACCGGGGTAATGAAAAA. Translating it yields CASSPGDNRGNEK. The entire CDR3 sequence reads CASSPGDNRGNEKLFF.

This clone is deemed medium-sized. Coverage ceases 3 residues before the CDR3 finishes, and the germline J gene fills in the end. The chain links TRBV6-1 to TRBJ1-6; the D gene is possibly TRBD1 (5 bases). The ends were cut back, 0 bases at V and 7 bases at J, with 10 bases in the middle. Germline assignment: CDR1 MNHNS and CDR2 SASEGT. This CDR3 region has 15 residues. CDR3 amino acids: CASSEARQKNSPLHF. The sequenced part of the CDR3 DNA is TGTGCCAGCAGTGAAGCGCGACAGAAGAATTCACCC.

This clone was seen more than once but under ten times. The read terminates 3 residues ahead of where the CDR3 ends, so the germline J gene completes it. The chain uses TRBV30 and TRBJ1-2; D is undetermined. The CDR3 loop spans 13 amino acids. The germline gives CDR1 GTSNPN, CDR2 SVGIG (reference sequence). Trimming cost V 0 bases and J 1 base, with 6 bases left between them. CDR3 sequence: CAWSVLVNYGYTF. The CDR3 DNA, read in part, is TGTGCCTGGAGTGTACTCGTTAACTATGGC.

As to this clone: The read stops 3 residues short of the end of the CDR3; the missing end is completed from the germline J gene. The chain recombines TRBV6-2 or TRBV6-3 with TRBJ2-7, with a possible D match to TRBD2 (6 bases). The CDR3 spans 15 residues. Trimming left V 6 bases short and J 3 bases short, with 18 bases between. Per the germline V gene, CDR1 is MNHEY and CDR2 is SVGEGT. The CDR3 sequence: CASSPIYGGSYEQYF. The part of the CDR3 DNA that was read is TGTGCCAGCAGCCCCATTTACGGGGGAAGCTACGAG.

In regard to this clone: The CDR3 end lies 3 residues beyond the end of the read and is filled in from the germline J gene. The rearrangement joins TRBV19 to TRBJ1-2; the match to TRBD1 covers 11 bases. With V trimmed by 7 bases and J by 4 bases, 8 bases remained unmatched. The CDR3 is 15 amino acids. Germline V gives CDR1 LNHDA, CDR2 SQIVND (reference sequence). CDR3 bases read: TGTGCCAGTATAATGACGGGGACAGGGGGCTATGGC. The encoded protein is CASIMTGTGGYG. The whole CDR3 sequence is CASIMTGTGGYGYTF.

This clone has only a few counts. The CDR3 is cut off 3 residues early in the read; its end comes from the germline J gene. The V gene is TRBV6-1, the J gene TRBJ1-4, with a tentative D call TRBD1 (5 bases). The CDR3 is made up of 15 amino acids. Trimming pared 2 bases from V and 7 bases from J, leaving 14 bases between. The V gene's germline CDR1 is MNHNS and CDR2 SASEGT. The CDR3 here is CASSEFGGEGEKLFF. CDR3 DNA (partial): TGTGCCAGCAGTGAATTCGGGGGTGAGGGTGAAAAA.

The CDR3 sequence: CASCRDRGGIDTQYF. Incomplete CDR3 DNA: TGTGCCAGTTGCCGGGACAGGGGTGGAATAGATACG. V is TRBV2 and J is TRBJ2-3; TRBD1 agrees at 10 bases. The read finishes 3 residues shy of the CDR3 end, and the germline J gene is used to complete it. Germline CDR1 and CDR2: SNHLY and FYNNEI. The length of the CDR3 is 15 residues. The V segment lost 9 bases and the J segment 5 bases; nucleotides outside the gene matches: 11.

The CDR3 here is CAWSVRTDTQYF. The sequenced part of the CDR3 DNA is TGTGCCTGGAGTGTACGGACAGATACG. This sequence joins TRBV30 and TRBJ2-3; D unresolved. From the germline J gene comes the end of the CDR3, since the read stops 3 residues before it. V lost 0 bases, J lost 3 bases, and 4 bases lay in between. The CDR3 extends over 12 amino acids. The germline CDR1 and CDR2 sequences are GTSNPN and SVGIG (reference sequence).

In this sample, this clone turned up a few times. Read sequence stops 3 residues before the CDR3 end, and the germline J gene provides the missing end. The chain couples TRBV2 to TRBJ1-6; D is possibly TRBD1 (5 bases). Germline-derived CDR1 and CDR2 are SNHLY and FYNNEI. The CDR3 length is 14 residues. V was shortened by 3 bases and J by 9 bases, with 12 bases between the two germline ends. Here the CDR3 reads CASSEGQGFSPLHF. The CDR3 bases that were read are TGTGCCAGCAGTGAGGGCCAGGGATTTTCACCC.

A note on this clone: The DNA ends 3 residues before the CDR3 does, and the rest of the CDR3 is filled in from the germline J gene. The chain carries TRBV7-9 and TRBJ2-3, with 7 nucleotides matching TRBD1. The CDR3 spans 14 residues. Looked up from germline, CDR1 is SEHNR and CDR2 is FQNEAQ (reference sequence). Trimming removed 5 bases from V and 1 base from J; junction bases left unmatched: 3. CDR3 region: CASSAQGGTDTQYF. The CDR3 bases that were read are TGTGCCAGCAGCGCCCAGGGGGGCACAGATACG. The variable domain in full, with the rest retrieved from reference TRBV7-9 and TRBJ2-3, is DTGVSQNPRHKITKRGQNVTFRCDPISEHNRLYWYRQTLGQGPEFLTYFQNEAQLEKSRLLSDRFSAERPKGSFSTLEIQRTEQGDSAMYLCASSAQGGTDTQYFGPGTRLTVL.

A word on this clone: Read data end 3 residues before the CDR3 end; the end is taken from the germline J gene. The rearrangement joins TRBV7-2 to TRBJ1-5; D gene unclear. The CDR3 length is 13 residues. The germline V gene encodes CDR1 SGHTA and CDR2 FQGNSA. The V end lost 5 bases, the J end lost 4 bases, and 9 bases lay between the germline ends. CDR3 DNA (partial): TGTGCCAGCAGCCTCGAGAGGAATCAGCCC. The encoded protein is CASSLERNQP. The whole CDR3 sequence reads CASSLERNQPQHF.

As for this clone: The read terminates 3 residues ahead of where the CDR3 ends, so the germline J gene completes it. This chain joins TRBV6-2 or TRBV6-3 and TRBJ2-6; D remains ambiguous. The CDR3 has 14 amino acids. Per germline, CDR1 MNHEY and CDR2 SVGEGT. V lost 6 bases and J 0 bases, leaving 6 bases between the germline ends. Incomplete CDR3 DNA: TGTGCCAGCAGACGGGTCTCTGGGGCCAACGTC. Protein sequence: CASRRVSGANV. The whole CDR3 protein reads CASRRVSGANVLTF.

This clone showed up just a few times. The DNA ends 3 residues before the CDR3 does, and the rest of the CDR3 is filled in from the germline J gene. The chain combines TRBV18 with TRBJ1-1, with 12 positions matching TRBD1. There are 15 residues in the CDR3. The germline gives CDR1 KGHSH, CDR2 LQKENI. CDR3 residues: CASSPPGQGAREAFF. The covered CDR3 bases are TGTGCCAGCTCACCCCCGGGACAGGGGGCGCGAGAA.

The CDR3 bases that were read are TGTGCCAGCAGGGGATGGAGCGGAGGGGGC. Protein product: CASRGWSGGG. The whole CDR3 reads CASRGWSGGGYTF. The chain uses TRBV6-2 or TRBV6-3 and TRBJ1-2; no firm D call. Read coverage stops 3 residues before the CDR3 terminus; the germline J gene supplies the remainder. The CDR3 is 13 amino acids. The V gene's germline CDR1 is MNHEY and CDR2 SVGEGT.

This clone ranks as medium-sized (0.01 to 0.1%). The missing CDR3 end, 3 residues past where the read stops, is filled in from the germline J gene. J is TRBJ2-2 and V is TRBV30, with TRBD1 identical over 8 bases. The CDR3 is 16 amino acids. Germline CDR1 reads GTSNPN; CDR2 reads SVGIG (reference sequence). V was clipped by 4 bases and J by 1 base; unmatched bases: 8. The CDR3 loop reads CAWKRRTGKNTGELFF. The sequenced part of the CDR3 DNA is TGTGCCTGGAAAAGGAGGACAGGGAAGAACACCGGGGAG. The variable domain in full, with the rest retrieved from reference TRBV30 and TRBJ2-2, is SQTIHQWPATLVQPVGSPLSLECTVEGTSNPNLYWYRQAAGRGLQLLFYSVGIGQISSEVPQNLSASRPQDRQFILSSKKLLLSDSGFYLCAWKRRTGKNTGELFFGEGSRLTVL.

This clone was counted between two and nine times. The read halts 3 residues ahead of the CDR3 end, with the missing end drawn from the germline J gene. The chain joins TRBV7-2 to TRBJ2-3; D is possibly TRBD1 (7 bases). CDR3 length equals 13 residues. Germline V CDR1 and CDR2: SGHTA, FQGNSA. CDR3 DNA (partial): TGTGCCAGCAGCCCATCAGGGGGGATGACG. It specifies CASSPSGGMT. In full, the CDR3 reads CASSPSGGMTQYF.

Notes on this clone: The CDR3 goes on 3 residues after the read ends, and that part is filled in from the germline J gene. V gene TRBV6-4 combines with J gene TRBJ2-1; D is uncertain. Germline CDR1 is MRHNA and CDR2 is SNTAGT. This CDR3 spans 11 amino acids. V lost 4 bases, J lost 5 bases, and 3 bases lay in between. Incomplete CDR3 DNA: TGTGCCAGCAGTGGGCACAATGAG. Residues: CASSGHNE. The whole CDR3 protein is CASSGHNEQFF.